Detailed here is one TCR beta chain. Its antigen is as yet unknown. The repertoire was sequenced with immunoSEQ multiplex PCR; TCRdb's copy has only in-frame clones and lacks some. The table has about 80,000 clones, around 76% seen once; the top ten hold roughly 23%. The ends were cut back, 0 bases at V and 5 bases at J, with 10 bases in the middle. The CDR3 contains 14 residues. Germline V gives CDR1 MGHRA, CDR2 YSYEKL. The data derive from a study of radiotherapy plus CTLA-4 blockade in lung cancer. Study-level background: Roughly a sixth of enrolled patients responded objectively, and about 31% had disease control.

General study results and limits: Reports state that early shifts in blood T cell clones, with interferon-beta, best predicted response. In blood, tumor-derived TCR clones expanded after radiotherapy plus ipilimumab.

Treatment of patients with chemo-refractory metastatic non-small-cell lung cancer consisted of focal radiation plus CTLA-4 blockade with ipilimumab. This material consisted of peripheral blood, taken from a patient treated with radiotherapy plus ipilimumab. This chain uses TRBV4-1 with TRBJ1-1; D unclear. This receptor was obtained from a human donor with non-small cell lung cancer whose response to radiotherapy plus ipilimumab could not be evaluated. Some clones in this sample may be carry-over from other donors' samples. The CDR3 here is CASSQDLPGTEAFF. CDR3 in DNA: TGCGCCAGCAGCCAAGATCTACCGGGGACTGAAGCTTTCTTT.